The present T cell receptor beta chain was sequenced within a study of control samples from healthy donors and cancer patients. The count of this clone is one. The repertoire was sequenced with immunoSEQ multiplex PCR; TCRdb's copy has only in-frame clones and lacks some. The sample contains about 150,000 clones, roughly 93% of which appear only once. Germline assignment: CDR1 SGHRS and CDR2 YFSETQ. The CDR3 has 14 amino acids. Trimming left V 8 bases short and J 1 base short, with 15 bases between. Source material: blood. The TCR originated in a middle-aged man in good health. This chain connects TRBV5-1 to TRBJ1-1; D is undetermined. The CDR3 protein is CASSSWVGNTEAFF. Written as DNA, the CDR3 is TGCGCCAGTTCCTCTTGGGTAGGGAACACTGAAGCTTTCTTT.